The rows below give T cell receptor beta chains drawn from one sample of a study of cytomegalovirus exposure and HLA in healthy donors. Here immunoSEQ multiplex PCR was the method, and the copy in TCRdb shows in-frame clones only, minus some. The sample holds some 200,000 clones. The sequencing sample was made of PBMCs. All receptors come from a girl aged 2 to 9 in good health and CMV-seropositive. CDR3s include the opening cysteine and the closing phenylalanine or tryptophan. The D gene is left open where the match is weak.

CDR3 protein: CASSKLQTIHNEQFF; CDR3 DNA: TGTGCCAGCAGCAAATTACAGACTATCCACAATGAGCAGTTCTTC; D gene: -; J gene: TRBJ2-1; V gene: TRBV21-1
CDR3 protein: CASSLTQGSEQYF; CDR3 DNA: TGTGCCAGTAGTTTAACACAGGGCTCGGAGCAGTACTTC; D gene: -; J gene: TRBJ2-7; V gene: TRBV19
CDR3 protein: CASSFPAEAFF; CDR3 DNA: TGTGCCAGCAGTTTCCCAGCTGAAGCTTTCTTT; D gene: -; J gene: TRBJ1-1; V gene: TRBV28
CDR3 protein: CASSEESGRTYNEQFF; CDR3 DNA: TGTGCCAGCAGTGAAGAAAGCGGGAGGACTTACAATGAGCAGTTCTTC; D gene: TRBD2; J gene: TRBJ2-1; V gene: TRBV2
CDR3 protein: CASSAIPGLGGGNTQYF; CDR3 DNA: TGTGCCAGCAGTGCCATTCCGGGACTAGGGGGGGGAAATACGCAGTATTTT; D gene: TRBD2; J gene: TRBJ2-3; V gene: TRBV2
CDR3 protein: CASSVAKFRGSGELFF; CDR3 DNA: TGTGCCAGCAGCGTAGCAAAATTTCGGGGGTCCGGGGAGCTGTTTTTT; D gene: -; J gene: TRBJ2-2; V gene: TRBV9
CDR3 protein: CASSPHGSGSPDTQYF; CDR3 DNA: TGTGCCAGCAGCCCGCATGGTAGCGGGAGCCCAGATACGCAGTATTTT; D gene: TRBD2; J gene: TRBJ2-3; V gene: TRBV9
CDR3 protein: CASSTGATEAFF; CDR3 DNA: TGTGCCAGCAGTACAGGGGCCACTGAAGCTTTCTTT; D gene: TRBD1; J gene: TRBJ1-1; V gene: TRBV13
CDR3 protein: CASSLASSTDTQYF; CDR3 DNA: TGTGCCAGCAGTTTGGCATCTAGCACAGATACGCAGTATTTT; D gene: -; J gene: TRBJ2-3; V gene: TRBV27
CDR3 protein: CASSPTDTANYGYTF; CDR3 DNA: TGCGCCAGCAGCCCTACCGACACAGCTAACTATGGCTACACCTTC; D gene: -; J gene: TRBJ1-2; V gene: TRBV4-1
CDR3 protein: CASSQQVFYGNSPLHF; CDR3 DNA: TGTGCCAGCAGTCAACAGGTTTTCTATGGTAATTCACCCCTCCACTTT; D gene: -; J gene: TRBJ1-6; V gene: TRBV28
CDR3 protein: CASSLVGQALAKNIQYF; CDR3 DNA: TGTGCCAGCAGTTTAGTTGGGCAGGCCCTAGCCAAAAACATTCAGTACTTC; D gene: -; J gene: TRBJ2-4; V gene: TRBV28
CDR3 protein: CASSLGLAGGISTDTQYF; CDR3 DNA: TGTGCCAGCAGTTTAGGTTTAGCGGGAGGAATAAGCACAGATACGCAGTATTTT; D gene: TRBD2; J gene: TRBJ2-3; V gene: TRBV27
CDR3 protein: CASSVATSEGGADTQYF; CDR3 DNA: TGTGCCAGCAGCGTAGCTACCTCGGAGGGTGGTGCAGATACGCAGTATTTT; D gene: -; J gene: TRBJ2-3; V gene: TRBV9
CDR3 protein: CASSPDRGHTTNYGYTF; CDR3 DNA: TGTGCCAGCAGCCCGGACAGGGGGCACACGACTAACTATGGCTACACCTTC; D gene: TRBD1; J gene: TRBJ1-2; V gene: TRBV11-1
CDR3 protein: CASSFRGLAVYEQYF; CDR3 DNA: TGTGCCAGCAGCTTCAGGGGACTAGCGGTCTACGAGCAGTACTTC; D gene: TRBD2; J gene: TRBJ2-7; V gene: TRBV5-6
CDR3 protein: CASSPYSRYSYNEQFF; CDR3 DNA: TGTGCCAGCAGCCCTTACTCTAGATACTCTTACAATGAGCAGTTCTTC; D gene: -; J gene: TRBJ2-1; V gene: TRBV5-6
CDR3 protein: CASKDRLSDTQYF; CDR3 DNA: TGCGCCAGCAAGGACAGGCTTTCAGATACGCAGTATTTT; D gene: TRBD1; J gene: TRBJ2-3; V gene: TRBV10-2